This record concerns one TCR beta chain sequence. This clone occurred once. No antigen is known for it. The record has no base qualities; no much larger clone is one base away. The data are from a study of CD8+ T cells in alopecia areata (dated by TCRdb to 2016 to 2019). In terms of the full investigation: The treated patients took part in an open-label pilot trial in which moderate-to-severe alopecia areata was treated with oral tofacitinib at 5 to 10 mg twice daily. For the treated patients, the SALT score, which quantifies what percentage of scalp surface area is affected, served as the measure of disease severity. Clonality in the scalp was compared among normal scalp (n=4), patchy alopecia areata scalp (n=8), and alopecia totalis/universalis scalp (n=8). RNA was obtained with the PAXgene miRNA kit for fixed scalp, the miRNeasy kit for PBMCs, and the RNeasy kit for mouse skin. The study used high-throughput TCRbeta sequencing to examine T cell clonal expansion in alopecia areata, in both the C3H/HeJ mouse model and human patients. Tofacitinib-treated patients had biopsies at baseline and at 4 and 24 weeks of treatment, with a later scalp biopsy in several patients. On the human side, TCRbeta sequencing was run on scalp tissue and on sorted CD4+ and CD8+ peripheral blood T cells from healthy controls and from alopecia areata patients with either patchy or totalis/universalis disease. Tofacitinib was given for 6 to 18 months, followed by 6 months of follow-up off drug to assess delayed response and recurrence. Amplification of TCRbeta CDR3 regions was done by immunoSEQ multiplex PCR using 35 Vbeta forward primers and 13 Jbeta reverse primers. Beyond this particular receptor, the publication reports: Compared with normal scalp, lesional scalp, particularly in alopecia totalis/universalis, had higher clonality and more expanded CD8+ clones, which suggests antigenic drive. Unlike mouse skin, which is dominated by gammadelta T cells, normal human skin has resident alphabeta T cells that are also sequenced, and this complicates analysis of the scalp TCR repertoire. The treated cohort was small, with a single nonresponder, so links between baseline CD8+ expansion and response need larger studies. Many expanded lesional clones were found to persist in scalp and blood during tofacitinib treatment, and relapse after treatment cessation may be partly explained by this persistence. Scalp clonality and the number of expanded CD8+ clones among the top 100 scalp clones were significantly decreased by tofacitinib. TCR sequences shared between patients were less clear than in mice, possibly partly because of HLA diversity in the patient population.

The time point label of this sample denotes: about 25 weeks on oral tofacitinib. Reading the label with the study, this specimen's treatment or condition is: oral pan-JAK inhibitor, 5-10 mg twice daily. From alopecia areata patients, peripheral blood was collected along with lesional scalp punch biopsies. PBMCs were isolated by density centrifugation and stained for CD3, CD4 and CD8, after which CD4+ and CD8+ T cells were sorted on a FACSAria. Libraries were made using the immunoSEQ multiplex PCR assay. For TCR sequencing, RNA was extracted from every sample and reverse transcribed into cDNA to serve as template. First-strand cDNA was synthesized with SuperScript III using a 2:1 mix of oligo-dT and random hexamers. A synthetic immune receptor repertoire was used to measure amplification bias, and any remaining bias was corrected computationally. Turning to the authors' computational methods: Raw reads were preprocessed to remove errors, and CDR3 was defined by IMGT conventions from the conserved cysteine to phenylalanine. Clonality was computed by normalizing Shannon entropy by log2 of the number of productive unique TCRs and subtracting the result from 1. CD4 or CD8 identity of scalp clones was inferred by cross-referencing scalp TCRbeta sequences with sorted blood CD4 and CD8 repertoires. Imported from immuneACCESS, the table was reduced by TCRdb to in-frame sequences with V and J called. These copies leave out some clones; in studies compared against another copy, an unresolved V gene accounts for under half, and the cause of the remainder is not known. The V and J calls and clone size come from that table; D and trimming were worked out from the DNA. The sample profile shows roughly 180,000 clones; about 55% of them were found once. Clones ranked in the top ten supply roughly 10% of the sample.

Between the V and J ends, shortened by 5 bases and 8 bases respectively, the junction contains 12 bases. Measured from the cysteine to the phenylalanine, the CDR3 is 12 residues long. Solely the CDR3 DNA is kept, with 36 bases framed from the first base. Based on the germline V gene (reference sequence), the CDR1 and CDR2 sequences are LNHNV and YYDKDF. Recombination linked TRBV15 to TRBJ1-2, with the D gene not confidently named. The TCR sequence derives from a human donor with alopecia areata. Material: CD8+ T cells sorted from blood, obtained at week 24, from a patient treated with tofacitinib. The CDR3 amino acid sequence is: CATSGESEGYTF. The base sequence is TGTGCCACCAGCGGGGAGTCCGAGGGCTACACCTTC. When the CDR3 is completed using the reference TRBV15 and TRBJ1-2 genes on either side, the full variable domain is DAMVIQNPRYQVTQFGKPVTLSCSQTLNHNVMYWYQQKSSQAPKLLFHYYDKDFNNEADTPDNFQSRRPNTSFCFLDIRSPGLGDTAMYLCATSGESEGYTFGSGTRLTVV.